This paragraph covers one T cell receptor (beta chain) sequence. The antigen remains unidentified. The data belong to a study of graft-versus-host responses after intestinal transplantation. At the level of the study: Each recipient received anti-thymocyte globulin induction, then tacrolimus and steroids for approximately 3 years.

Whole-study results and caveats: Patients who carried graft-donor T cell macrochimerism also had high graft-versus-host to host-versus-graft clonal ratios in their allografts. GvH clones turned up in recipient marrow; some had shown up first in ileum or blood.

The assay was immunoSEQ multiplex PCR, and TCRdb's table has in-frame clones only and misses some. The data show around 69,000 clones, around 87% seen once. This sequence was found in a human donor who was the organ donor for an intestinal transplant. The source was unstimulated CD8+ T cells sorted from spleen or lymph node cells, collected before transplant.

Written as DNA, the CDR3 is TGTGCCAGCGGGGGCCGGACAACTGAAGCTTTCTTT. Translated: CASGGRTTEAFF. The genes are TRBV6-1 and TRBJ1-1; D is possibly TRBD1 (6 bases). The CDR3 covers 12 residues. Per germline, CDR1 MNHNS and CDR2 SASEGT. With 8 bases removed from V and 5 bases from J, the gap between germline ends came to 12 bases.